The clone carrying this TCR beta chain was detected a few times. What it recognizes is unknown. CDR3 length: 16 residues. Trimming shortened V by 3 bases and J by 4 bases, and 16 bases separated the two germline ends. Per germline, CDR1 LNHDA and CDR2 SQIVND (reference sequence). The sample's time point: blood at routine non-recurrence follow-up after resection. TCRdb reanalysed the 5' RACE reads using MiXCR and keeps one entry per CDR3 protein. This sample has over 85,000 distinct CDR3 sequences, with less than 20% found just once. The data stem from a study of spatial heterogeneity in lung cancer. Findings and limits, study-wide: Resection blood, more than follow-up blood, showed ubiquitous expanded tumor TCRs.

The sample in question was PBMCs, obtained at follow-up. The chain combines TRBV19 with TRBJ2-1; D gene ambiguous. This sequence was found in a male donor with early-stage non-small cell lung cancer. The CDR3 DNA reads TGTGCCAGTAGTATCATAGGCAGGACCACTTACAATGAGCAGTTCTTC. As protein: CASSIIGRTTYNEQFF.